The 29 T cell receptor beta chains below come from one sample, sequenced in a study of cytomegalovirus exposure and HLA in healthy donors. This table comes from immunoSEQ multiplex PCR, and its TCRdb copy is limited to in-frame clones, with some not included. The data show 180,000 or so clones, 70% to 85% seen once. The sample taken for sequencing was PBMCs. These receptor sequences come from a woman younger than 45 in good health and CMV-seropositive.

The V and J genes are TRBV6-5 and TRBJ2-5; TRBD1 aligns across 11 bases. Germline V gene data show CDR1 as MNHEY and CDR2 as SVGAGI. This CDR3 is 16 amino acids long. The V and J ends lost 1 base and 3 bases, in that order; junction bases with no gene match: 4. CDR3 in amino acids: CASSYLPGQGEETQYF. In DNA, the CDR3 is TGTGCCAGCAGTTACTTACCGGGACAGGGGGAAGAGACCCAGTACTTC.

This clone has only one observation. The chain combines TRBV9 with TRBJ2-3; TRBD2 matches 12 bases. Germline CDR1 SGDLS, CDR2 YYNGEE. The CDR3 has 16 residues. V was pared by 4 bases and J by 5 bases, with 8 bases of the junction left unmatched. CDR3 sequence: CASSPRLAGVLDTQYF. The CDR3 nucleotides are TGTGCCAGCAGCCCCAGACTAGCGGGAGTCTTAGATACGCAGTATTTT.

This sequence joins TRBV6-1 and TRBJ1-5; 8 bases are a match to TRBD1. The CDR3 has 18 amino acids. V lost 2 bases, J lost 3 bases, and 12 bases stayed unmatched. Germline values: CDR1 MNHNS, CDR2 SASEGT. CDR3 DNA sequence: TGTGCCAGCAGTGAAAATCCGGCCGCGACAGGGGCCAATCAGCCCCAGCATTTT. Translated: CASSENPAATGANQPQHF.

The J gene is TRBJ2-3, the V gene TRBV29-1; TRBD2 matches at 13 bases. V was clipped by 8 bases and J by 2 bases; unmatched bases: 7. This CDR3 region has 15 residues. Germline CDR1 SQVTM, CDR2 ANQGSEA. The CDR3 bases are TGCAGCTTTCGACTAGCGGGAGGAACCACAGATACGCAGTATTTT. Translating it yields CSFRLAGGTTDTQYF.

The rearrangement joins TRBV4-2 to TRBJ2-3; possible D gene TRBD1, 6 bases. The CDR3 is 15 residues long. V lost 4 bases to trimming and J lost 4 bases, with 15 bases between them. Germline-derived CDR1 and CDR2 are LGHNA and YNFKEQ. The DNA for the CDR3 is TGTGCCAGCAGCCCTCCAGGGGCCCGTTCAGATACGCAGTATTTT. Amino acid sequence: CASSPPGARSDTQYF.

The chain links TRBV28 to TRBJ2-7; D perhaps matches TRBD1 (6 bases). The germline CDR1 and CDR2 sequences are MDHEN and SYDVKM. The CDR3 has 11 residues. With 7 bases removed from V and 3 bases from J, the gap between germline ends came to 7 bases. CDR3 region: CASTRGYEQYF. For the CDR3, the DNA is TGTGCCAGCACCAGGGGCTACGAGCAGTACTTC.

The chain couples TRBV29-1 to TRBJ1-1; 7 bases line up with TRBD1. J was trimmed by 0 bases and V by 4 bases; bases with no gene match: 5. The CDR3 loop spans 14 amino acids. Germline lookup yields CDR1 SQVTM and CDR2 ANQGSEA. The CDR3 protein is CSVGNRGLNTEAFF. The DNA of the CDR3 is TGCAGCGTTGGTAACAGGGGCCTGAACACTGAAGCTTTCTTT.

This clone was picked up a small number of times. V is TRBV19 and J is TRBJ2-2, with TRBD1 as a possible D gene (5 bases). CDR1 LNHDA and CDR2 SQIVND come from the germline V gene (reference sequence). The CDR3 consists of 16 residues. V lost 7 bases to trimming and J lost 5 bases, with 20 bases between them. CDR3 sequence reads: CASTDSTHIATGELFF. Here the CDR3 DNA reads TGTGCCAGTACCGACAGTACCCACATAGCAACCGGGGAGCTGTTTTTT.

The J gene is TRBJ1-1, the V gene TRBV5-1; 8 bases align to TRBD1. Germline V CDR1 and CDR2: SGHRS, YFSETQ. This CDR3 is 14 amino acids long. J gave up 5 bases and V 5 bases, and 8 bases lay outside the gene matches. The CDR3 nucleotides are TGCGCCAGCAGAAGGACCACAGGGGGAACTGAAGCTTTCTTT. It yields the protein CASRRTTGGTEAFF.

Ten or more counts support this clone. The rearrangement joins TRBV7-9 to TRBJ2-1, with TRBD1 identical over 9 bases. Germline V gene data show CDR1 as SEHNR and CDR2 as FQNEAQ (reference sequence). V was clipped by 2 bases and J by 10 bases; unmatched bases: 18. The CDR3 totals 18 residues. This CDR3 is CASSLSAGTGWSFREQFF. CDR3 bases: TGTGCCAGCAGCTTATCGGCGGGGACAGGGTGGTCCTTCAGGGAGCAGTTCTTC.

This chain uses TRBV27 with TRBJ2-2; D is unclear. The ends were cut back, 3 bases at V and 5 bases at J, with 7 bases in the middle. The length of the CDR3 is 13 residues. The V gene's germline CDR1 is MNHEY and CDR2 SMNVEV (reference sequence). CDR3 loop: CASSFTRTGELFF. As DNA, the CDR3 is TGTGCCAGCAGTTTTACCAGAACCGGGGAGCTGTTTTTT.

The chain links TRBV30 to TRBJ1-3; D perhaps matches TRBD1 (5 bases). Germline CDR1 and CDR2: GTSNPN and SVGIG (reference sequence). This CDR3 has 14 residues. Trimming took off 3 bases at V and 4 bases at J, with 13 bases between the two ends. The CDR3 DNA follows: TGTGCCTGGAGGGGGCTCCGGGCAGGAAACACCATATATTTT. Protein: CAWRGLRAGNTIYF.

The chain carries TRBV28 and TRBJ2-4, with 8 bases lining up with TRBD1. With V trimmed by 7 bases and J by 0 bases, 11 bases remained unmatched. Per the germline V gene, CDR1 is MDHEN and CDR2 is SYDVKM. The CDR3 has 17 amino acids. The CDR3 nucleotides read TGTGCCAGCACTCCCGCAGGACAGGGTCTAGCCAAAAACATTCAGTACTTC. As protein: CASTPAGQGLAKNIQYF.

The CDR3 sequence is CASTRGSTDTQYF. The CDR3 DNA is TGTGCCAGCACCCGGGGGAGCACAGATACGCAGTATTTT. The V call is TRBV5-8, the J call TRBJ2-3; tentative D call: TRBD2 (6 bases). Germline V lookup: CDR1 SGHTS, CDR2 YDEGEE. The V end was cut by 6 bases, the J end by 0 bases, with 8 bases between. This CDR3 spans 13 amino acids.

This chain uses TRBV18 with TRBJ2-1, with TRBD1 matching 8 bases. The CDR3 covers 15 residues. J was trimmed by 5 bases and V by 3 bases; bases with no gene match: 6. Germline V CDR1 and CDR2: KGHSH, LQKENI. The CDR3 reads CASSPPDRADNEQFF. The CDR3 DNA follows: TGTGCCAGCTCACCCCCGGACAGGGCAGACAATGAGCAGTTCTTC.

The V call is TRBV5-1, the J call TRBJ2-7; D perhaps matches TRBD2 (5 bases). The V gene's germline CDR1 is SGHRS and CDR2 YFSETQ. This CDR3 has 16 residues. V lost 2 bases and J lost 0, with 15 bases in between. CDR3 nucleotides: TGCGCCAGCAGCTTCGGTAGCGTGGGTTCCTCCTACGAGCAGTACTTC. This gives the protein CASSFGSVGSSYEQYF.

The V gene is TRBV30, the J gene TRBJ2-4; the match to TRBD1 covers 10 bases. The V and J ends lost 5 bases and 3 bases, in that order; junction bases with no gene match: 1. This CDR3 contains 13 residues. Germline CDR1 reads GTSNPN; CDR2 reads SVGIG (reference sequence). CDR3 sequence reads: CAWGQGVKNIQYF. The CDR3 nucleotides are TGTGCCTGGGGACAGGGGGTCAAAAACATTCAGTACTTC.

The chain recombines TRBV29-1 with TRBJ1-2; D gene unclear. Germline CDR1 reads SQVTM; CDR2 reads ANQGSEA. This CDR3 has 11 residues. Trimming removed 3 bases at V and 3 bases at J, with 5 bases between. Here the CDR3 DNA reads TGCAGCGTTGACGCAGACTATGGCTACACCTTC. This gives the protein CSVDADYGYTF.

V gene TRBV9 combines with J gene TRBJ1-1, with 7 bases lining up with TRBD1. V lost 0 bases, J lost 3 bases, and 5 bases stayed unmatched. Germline V gene data show CDR1 as SGDLS and CDR2 as YYNGEE. This CDR3 region has 15 residues. Here the CDR3 reads CASSVVGTADTEAFF. CDR3 nucleotide sequence: TGTGCCAGCAGCGTAGTCGGGACAGCCGACACTGAAGCTTTCTTT.

This clone was counted a single time. The chain has TRBV7-2 and TRBJ1-2; D perhaps matches TRBD1 (6 bases). Trimming shortened V by 7 bases and J by 4 bases, and 10 bases separated the two germline ends. Per the germline V gene, CDR1 is SGHTA and CDR2 is FQGNSA. CDR3 length: 12 amino acids. CDR3 in amino acids: CASNPGVYGYTF. As DNA, the CDR3 is TGTGCCAGCAACCCAGGGGTCTATGGCTACACCTTC.

This chain's CDR3 is CASSVDTGGSNYGYTF. CDR3 DNA: TGTGCCAGCAGCGTGGACACAGGTGGCTCTAACTATGGCTACACCTTC. The chain is built from TRBV9 and TRBJ1-2, with TRBD1 as a possible D gene (5 bases). Germline V CDR1 and CDR2: SGDLS, YYNGEE. Trimming took off 2 bases at V and 0 bases at J, with 14 bases between the two ends. This CDR3 has 16 amino acids.

V and J are TRBV5-6 and TRBJ2-1; 12 nucleotides agree with TRBD2. Per the germline V gene, CDR1 is SGHDT and CDR2 is YYEEEE. V was pared by 4 bases and J by 7 bases, with 6 bases of the junction left unmatched. The CDR3 has 15 amino acids. In nucleotides, the CDR3 is TGTGCCAGCAGCGAGACTAGCGGGGGTCTTAATGAGCAGTTCTTC. Protein: CASSETSGGLNEQFF.

J is TRBJ2-5 and V is TRBV9; 8 positions match TRBD1. The germline V gene encodes CDR1 SGDLS and CDR2 YYNGEE. This CDR3 spans 18 amino acids. With 0 bases clipped from V and 5 bases from J, the junction kept 15 bases outside the gene matches. The CDR3 region is CASSVAPYIDRGAETQYF. CDR3 sequence (DNA): TGTGCCAGCAGCGTAGCCCCCTACATCGACAGGGGCGCGGAGACCCAGTACTTC.

The CDR3 here is CASSLARLGYTF. DNA of the CDR3: TGTGCCAGCAGCTTGGCCAGACTAGGCTACACCTTC. The chain carries TRBV5-4 and TRBJ1-2; D gene uncertain. Germline-derived CDR1 and CDR2 are SGHNT and YYREEE (reference sequence). The CDR3 runs 12 residues. The V gene lost 0 bases and the J gene lost 8 bases, with 8 bases spanning the gap.

The V call is TRBV2, the J call TRBJ1-1; D is unresolved. The CDR3 has 14 residues. From germline, CDR1 is SNHLY and CDR2 FYNNEI. Trimming cost V 1 base and J 7 bases, with 13 bases left between them. As DNA, the CDR3 is TGTGCCAGCAGTGAAGAACGGGTAGGAGGTGAAGCTTTCTTT. This codes for CASSEERVGGEAFF.

This sequence joins TRBV11-2 and TRBJ1-5, with a weak D call TRBD1 (6 bases). The CDR3 extends over 16 amino acids. CDR1 SGHAT and CDR2 FQNNGV come from the germline V gene. Trimming cost V 5 bases and J 6 bases, with 20 bases left between them. CDR3 protein: CASSPSGGPGAQPQHF. The CDR3 DNA is TGTGCCAGCAGCCCCTCCGGGGGGCCGGGTGCTCAGCCCCAGCATTTT.

The chain is built from TRBV6-1 and TRBJ1-5; 8 bases align to TRBD1. The CDR3 runs 14 residues. V lost 6 bases, J lost 5 bases, and 6 bases stayed unmatched. CDR1 MNHNS and CDR2 SASEGT come from the germline V gene. For the CDR3, the DNA is TGTGCCAGCAGACACACAGGGGGACATCAGCCCCAGCATTTT. Protein: CASRHTGGHQPQHF.

The chain has TRBV28 and TRBJ1-1, with 12 bases lining up with TRBD1. V shed 6 bases and J 7 bases; nucleotides not matched to a gene: 6. Germline CDR1 reads MDHEN; CDR2 reads SYDVKM. The CDR3 runs to 14 residues. CDR3 nucleotides: TGTGCCAGCAGGAGGGACAGGGGGCCCGGTGAAGCTTTCTTT. Encoded protein: CASRRDRGPGEAFF.

V is TRBV28 and J is TRBJ2-7, with a possible D match to TRBD1 (6 bases). Germline assignment: CDR1 MDHEN and CDR2 SYDVKM. The ends were cut back, 2 bases at V and 4 bases at J, with 12 bases in the middle. This CDR3 contains 14 residues. In DNA, the CDR3 is TGTGCCAGCAGTTTAGGGGGCGTCTCGTACGAGCAGTACTTC. This encodes CASSLGGVSYEQYF.